The 24 T cell receptor beta chains in this list originate from one sample, sequenced in a study of cytomegalovirus exposure and HLA in healthy donors. Sequencing used immunoSEQ multiplex PCR; TCRdb keeps in-frame clones, though not all of them. The repertoire includes 65,000 to 75,000 clones, roughly 95% of them detected once, and over 3.5% sits in the top ten. Sequencing was done on a sample of PBMCs. These receptors originate from a woman in her late teens or twenties in good health and CMV-seropositive.

V usage is TRBV28 and J usage is TRBJ2-1, with TRBD2 matching over 11 bases. Germline V lookup: CDR1 MDHEN, CDR2 SYDVKM. The CDR3 loop spans 16 amino acids. With V trimmed by 5 bases and J by 5 bases, 8 bases remained unmatched. The CDR3 protein is CASSEIPGLADNEQFF. The CDR3 bases are TGTGCCAGCAGTGAAATCCCGGGACTAGCGGACAATGAGCAGTTCTTC.

This clone was picked up one time. The V gene is TRBV28, the J gene TRBJ2-1; 8 nucleotides match TRBD2. The germline gives CDR1 MDHEN, CDR2 SYDVKM. The CDR3 loop spans 15 amino acids. The J segment lost 2 bases and the V segment lost 5 bases, leaving 5 bases of the junction unmatched. The CDR3 sequence is CASSPTSVTYNEQFF. The DNA of the CDR3 is TGTGCCAGCAGTCCGACTAGCGTCACCTACAATGAGCAGTTCTTC.

The chain carries TRBV6-5 and TRBJ2-3, with a weak D call TRBD1 (6 bases). CDR1 is MNHEY, CDR2 SVGAGI, per germline. V lost 2 bases and J lost 6, with 12 bases in between. The CDR3 extends over 14 amino acids. CDR3 in amino acids: CASSYAQGFDTQYF. DNA of the CDR3: TGTGCCAGCAGTTACGCACAGGGTTTCGATACGCAGTATTTT.

The rearrangement uses TRBV7-3 and TRBJ2-2; 12 positions agree with TRBD2. The CDR3 consists of 18 residues. V lost 5 bases, J lost 6 bases, and 13 bases stayed unmatched. CDR1 is SGHTA, CDR2 FQGTGA, per germline. CDR3 region: CASSPNPRLAGASGELFF. The CDR3 DNA is TGTGCCAGCAGCCCCAACCCCCGACTAGCGGGAGCATCCGGGGAGCTGTTTTTT.

The chain uses TRBV11-2 and TRBJ2-2; TRBD1 matches at 8 bases. Trimming cost V 4 bases and J 5 bases; bases outside gene matches: 6. The CDR3 has 15 residues. From germline, CDR1 is SGHAT and CDR2 FQNNGV. The CDR3 coding sequence is TGTGCCAGCAGCTACAGACAGGGGACGACCGGGGAGCTGTTTTTT. This codes for CASSYRQGTTGELFF.

The chain couples TRBV10-3 to TRBJ2-1; the match to TRBD1 covers 7 bases. The germline CDR1 and CDR2 sequences are ENHRY and SYGVKD. This CDR3 is built from 15 residues. V shed 6 bases and J 5 bases; nucleotides not matched to a gene: 10. CDR3 nucleotides: TGTGCCATCAGGGCAACAGGGGTTCGGGACAATGAGCAGTTCTTC. Its protein is CAIRATGVRDNEQFF.

The chain links TRBV5-1 to TRBJ2-2; D is unresolved. Germline CDR1 SGHRS, CDR2 YFSETQ. Trimming took 1 base from V and 6 from J, leaving 4 bases between them. This CDR3 contains 12 residues. The CDR3 nucleotides read TGCGCCAGCAGCTTGTCAGCCGGGGAGCTGTTTTTT. The encoded protein is CASSLSAGELFF.

The rearrangement uses TRBV11-2 and TRBJ2-7; 9 nucleotides match TRBD1. Germline CDR1 and CDR2: SGHAT and FQNNGV. The CDR3 runs to 17 residues. With 2 bases clipped from V and 3 bases from J, the junction kept 11 bases outside the gene matches. In DNA, the CDR3 is TGTGCCAGCAGCTTAAAGGTGGGGACAGGGCAGGACTACGAGCAGTACTTC. It codes for CASSLKVGTGQDYEQYF.

This chain uses TRBV2 with TRBJ1-2; TRBD1 matches 9 bases. CDR1 and CDR2 (germline): SNHLY, FYNNEI. The CDR3 is 12 residues long. J lost 6 bases, V lost 5 bases, and 1 base had no gene match. The CDR3 loop reads CASSRTGDGYTF. The DNA of the CDR3 is TGTGCCAGCAGTCGGACAGGGGATGGCTACACCTTC.

V is TRBV5-4 and J is TRBJ2-3; TRBD2 aligns across 7 bases. The trim removed 3 bases at V and 0 bases at J, leaving 16 bases unmatched. The CDR3 contains 19 residues. Germline V gene lookup returns CDR1 SGHNT and CDR2 YYREEE (reference sequence). CDR3 DNA sequence: TGTGCCAGCAGCTGGCTTACGGGATCGGGGACTACCAGCACAGATACGCAGTATTTT. Translated, it gives CASSWLTGSGTTSTDTQYF.

The CDR3 protein is CASRRGQETQYF. The CDR3 DNA reads TGTGCCAGCAGGAGGGGGCAGGAGACCCAGTACTTC. This chain links TRBV7-2 with TRBJ2-5; TRBD1 agrees at 7 bases. Germline V gene sequence: CDR1 SGHTA, CDR2 FQGNSA. This CDR3 spans 12 amino acids. V shed 6 bases, J shed 5 bases, and the junction held 3 bases outside the gene matches.

The J gene is TRBJ2-3, the V gene TRBV10-3; TRBD2 matches 8 bases. This CDR3 contains 16 residues. J gave up 0 bases and V 6 bases, and 8 bases lay outside the gene matches. In germline, CDR1 is ENHRY, CDR2 SYGVKD. The CDR3 loop reads CAISETSGASTDTQYF. In nucleotides, the CDR3 is TGTGCCATCAGCGAAACTAGCGGAGCTAGCACAGATACGCAGTATTTT.

This clone was seen once. This chain connects TRBV30 to TRBJ2-7, with D possibly being TRBD2 (5 bases). CDR1 is GTSNPN and CDR2 is SVGIG in the germline V gene (reference sequence). There are 13 residues in the CDR3. V dropped 0 bases and J dropped 2 bases, with 8 bases sitting between them. DNA for the CDR3: TGTGCCTGGAGTGTACCCGGGGCCTACGAGCAGTACTTC. Its translation: CAWSVPGAYEQYF.

This clone was counted a few times. V usage is TRBV5-8 and J usage is TRBJ2-4; 7 bases are shared with TRBD2. Germline assignment: CDR1 SGHTS and CDR2 YDEGEE. The CDR3 is made up of 17 amino acids. The trim removed 1 base at V and 8 bases at J, leaving 15 bases unmatched. The CDR3 bases are TGTGCCAGCAGCTTGATTGTGGCGGGAGATATTGGAGACATTCAGTACTTC. Translation gives CASSLIVAGDIGDIQYF.

The rearrangement joins TRBV28 to TRBJ2-7; TRBD2 matches 11 bases. CDR3 size: 16 residues. Germline CDR1 MDHEN, CDR2 SYDVKM. V was clipped by 5 bases and J by 5 bases; unmatched bases: 11. As DNA, the CDR3 is TGTGCCAGCAGTCCCTCACTAGCGGGAGTCGGTAACGAGCAGTACTTC. It codes for CASSPSLAGVGNEQYF.

The chain has TRBV30 and TRBJ2-7; 9 nucleotides line up with TRBD2. Germline V gives CDR1 GTSNPN, CDR2 SVGIG (reference sequence). This CDR3 region has 16 residues. After removal of 0 bases from V and 5 bases from J, the junction contained 11 bases not matched to a gene. CDR3 coding DNA: TGTGCCTGGAGTGTACGGGTCGCGGGAGGGCCGGACGAGCAGTACTTC. It codes for CAWSVRVAGGPDEQYF.

The chain has TRBV9 and TRBJ1-2; 12 bases map to TRBD1. Trimming took 3 bases from V and 0 from J; bases not matched to a gene: 9. Germline loops: CDR1 SGDLS, CDR2 YYNGEE. CDR3 length: 18 residues. For the CDR3, the DNA is TGTGCCAGCAGCGGAACCGGGACAGGGGGCGAAACTAACTATGGCTACACCTTC. Its translation: CASSGTGTGGETNYGYTF.

The rearrangement links TRBV6-1 to TRBJ1-2; D gene ambiguous. The CDR3 loop spans 10 amino acids. V lost 10 bases and J 8 bases, leaving 11 bases between the germline ends. CDR1 is MNHNS, CDR2 SASEGT, per germline. The CDR3 spells CAIQAGGYTF. In DNA, the CDR3 is TGTGCCATTCAAGCAGGCGGCTACACCTTC.

The V call is TRBV4-3, the J call TRBJ2-3; 7 positions match TRBD2. The V and J ends lost 3 bases and 2 bases, in that order; junction bases with no gene match: 11. The CDR3 extends over 17 amino acids. Germline values: CDR1 LGHNA, CDR2 YSLEER. This CDR3 is CASSQSLLGRATDTQYF. The DNA for the CDR3 is TGCGCCAGCAGCCAGAGCCTTTTGGGGAGGGCCACAGATACGCAGTATTTT.

The chain recombines TRBV5-6 with TRBJ2-3; TRBD2 aligns across 9 bases. The length of the CDR3 is 17 residues. CDR1 is SGHDT, CDR2 YYEEEE, per germline. V was clipped by 4 bases and J by 0 bases; unmatched bases: 9. Written as DNA, the CDR3 is TGTGCCAGCAGCCTACAGCGGGAGGCCACTAGCACAGATACGCAGTATTTT. Amino acids: CASSLQREATSTDTQYF.

The V call is TRBV19, the J call TRBJ2-2; 9 nucleotides match TRBD1. Losses at the gene ends were 0 bases for V and 4 bases for J; bases not matched to a gene: 12. This CDR3 is 19 amino acids long. Germline V gene data show CDR1 as LNHDA and CDR2 as SQIVND (reference sequence). Here the CDR3 DNA reads TGTGCCAGTAGTATAGATCCGACAGGGGGAAAATACGGCACCGGGGAGCTGTTTTTT. It translates to CASSIDPTGGKYGTGELFF.

In this sample, this clone turned up once. This sequence joins TRBV28 and TRBJ2-5; 10 positions match TRBD2. J was trimmed by 2 bases and V by 5 bases; bases with no gene match: 5. From germline, CDR1 is MDHEN and CDR2 SYDVKM. The CDR3 totals 15 residues. This CDR3 is CASSVSGRPQETQYF. The CDR3 DNA follows: TGTGCCAGCAGTGTTAGCGGGAGGCCACAAGAGACCCAGTACTTC.

V gene TRBV28 combines with J gene TRBJ1-1, with D perhaps matching TRBD1 (5 bases). The CDR3 extends over 14 amino acids. From germline, CDR1 is MDHEN and CDR2 SYDVKM. Between the trimmed V and J ends, which lost 6 bases and 2 bases, there was a span of 13 bases. CDR3 DNA: TGTGCCAGCAGCGGTGGGAGGGGTAACACTGAAGCTTTCTTT. Its protein is CASSGGRGNTEAFF. The full variable domain, rest sourced from reference TRBV28 and TRBJ1-1, is DVKVTQSSRYLVKRTGEKVFLECVQDMDHENMFWYRQDPGLGLRLIYFSYDVKMKEKGDIPEGYSVSREKKERFSLILESASTNQTSMYLCASSGGRGNTEAFFGQGTRLTVV.

This chain uses TRBV4-3 with TRBJ2-2, with a weak D call TRBD2 (6 bases). CDR1 is LGHNA and CDR2 is YSLEER in the germline V gene. Trimming left V 0 bases short and J 3 bases short, with 11 bases between. The CDR3 loop spans 16 amino acids. CDR3 DNA sequence: TGCGCCAGCAGCCAAGAAGGAAGGGAGGACACCGGGGAGCTGTTTTTT. Protein: CASSQEGREDTGELFF.